One and the same sample provided the 20 T cell receptor beta chains below, sequenced in a study of T cell responses to AZD1222 COVID-19 vaccine (dated by TCRdb to about 2021). The time point tag for this specimen amounts to: baseline before first vaccination. The library was obtained by the immunoSEQ multiplex PCR assay. In its TCRdb copy, this immuneACCESS table keeps in-frame sequences only and misses some clones. Where compared with another copy, unresolved V genes explain less than half of these, and the others have no known cause. The sample has some 150,000 clones on record, 85% to 95% of them singletons. The ten largest clones represent roughly 0.9% of the sample. The specimen comprised peripheral blood, sampled on day 0 of AZD1222 vaccination. These receptors originate from an adult in good health.

This chain joins TRBV2 and TRBJ1-4; 9 positions agree with TRBD1. CDR1 and CDR2 (germline): SNHLY, FYNNEI. V shed 6 bases and J 11 bases; nucleotides not matched to a gene: 4. The CDR3 runs 12 residues. For the CDR3, the DNA is TGTGCCAGCAGGGGGACAGGGAAGAAACTGTTTTTT. It encodes CASRGTGKKLFF.

V and J are TRBV27 and TRBJ1-1, with D tentatively TRBD1 (6 bases). Germline lookup yields CDR1 MNHEY and CDR2 SMNVEV (reference sequence). The CDR3 runs 14 residues. V was shortened by 7 bases and J by 2 bases, with 14 bases between the two germline ends. The CDR3 DNA reads TGTGCCAGCAAATCCGGGACAATCAACACTGAAGCTTTCTTT. Translation gives CASKSGTINTEAFF.

This clone was seen just once. The chain couples TRBV5-1 to TRBJ1-5; 8 bases fit TRBD1. The CDR3 runs 15 residues. Germline CDR1 and CDR2: SGHRS and YFSETQ. J gave up 6 bases and V 2 bases, and 7 bases lay outside the gene matches. CDR3 region: CASSFTGGRGQPQHF. The CDR3 nucleotides are TGCGCCAGCAGCTTTACAGGGGGACGAGGTCAGCCCCAGCATTTT.

The V and J genes are TRBV25-1 and TRBJ1-1; possible D gene TRBD1, 5 bases. With 2 bases removed from V and 4 bases from J, the gap between germline ends came to 11 bases. The germline V gene encodes CDR1 MGHDK and CDR2 SYGVNS. The CDR3 spans 14 residues. The CDR3 here is CASSEPGFRTEAFF. The CDR3 DNA is TGTGCCAGCAGTGAACCAGGGTTTCGCACTGAAGCTTTCTTT.

The chain couples TRBV5-1 to TRBJ2-7; D may be TRBD2 (6 bases). Trimming left V 4 bases short and J 2 bases short, with 19 bases between. Germline V CDR1 and CDR2: SGHRS, YFSETQ. This CDR3 region has 16 residues. CDR3 in amino acids: CASSIRGTKEAYEQYF. As DNA, the CDR3 is TGCGCCAGCAGCATCCGCGGGACGAAAGAAGCCTACGAGCAGTACTTC.

This clone came up a few times. The chain links TRBV7-9 to TRBJ1-6, with D uncertain. This CDR3 spans 17 amino acids. Germline CDR1 reads SEHNR; CDR2 reads FQNEAQ (reference sequence). With 3 bases removed from V and 0 bases from J, the gap between germline ends came to 12 bases. The CDR3 sequence: CASSFQISFSYNSPLHF. CDR3 nucleotide sequence: TGTGCCAGCAGCTTTCAGATCTCGTTCTCCTATAATTCACCCCTCCACTTT.

The V gene is TRBV4-1, the J gene TRBJ1-3; D ambiguous. Germline V lookup: CDR1 MGHRA, CDR2 YSYEKL. V shed 3 bases and J shed 8 bases, with 8 bases lying between them. The CDR3 sequence is 12 residues long. DNA of the CDR3: TGCGCCAGCAGCCAGAAACCGCACACCATATATTTT. The encoded protein is CASSQKPHTIYF.

This rearrangement joins TRBV6-5 to TRBJ1-6, with 8 bases fitting TRBD1. Trimming removed 2 bases from V and 7 bases from J; junction bases left unmatched: 4. The CDR3 is 15 amino acids. CDR1 is MNHEY and CDR2 is SVGAGI in the germline V gene. CDR3 sequence: CASSYAGQGNSPLHF. The CDR3 bases are TGTGCCAGCAGTTACGCCGGACAGGGAAATTCACCCCTCCACTTT.

The genes are TRBV5-6 and TRBJ2-1; TRBD2 matches at 14 bases. CDR3 length: 13 residues. Germline CDR1 SGHDT, CDR2 YYEEEE. V shed 4 bases, J shed 10 bases, and the junction held 1 base outside the gene matches. The CDR3 is CASSRTSGGEQFF. The CDR3 region has the DNA TGTGCCAGCAGCAGGACTAGCGGGGGGGAGCAGTTCTTC.

This chain joins TRBV24-1 and TRBJ1-2; 8 bases match TRBD1. V lost 2 bases and J lost 4; bases outside the gene matches: 8. CDR3 length equals 16 residues. Germline CDR1 is KGHDR and CDR2 is SFDVKD. DNA for the CDR3: TGTGCCACCAGTGATTCCGGATCACAGGGGGGCTATGGCTACACCTTC. It codes for CATSDSGSQGGYGYTF.

The chain joins TRBV4-3 to TRBJ1-6; D ambiguous. The V and J ends lost 0 bases and 9 bases respectively, with 21 bases between them. Looked up from germline, CDR1 is LGHNA and CDR2 is YSLEER. The CDR3 length is 18 residues. The CDR3 region has the DNA TGCGCCAGCAGCCAAGACCTGGGGAGGGCTCGAGAGGGTTCACCCCTCCACTTT. This gives the protein CASSQDLGRAREGSPLHF.

The chain employs TRBV7-8 and TRBJ2-1, with D unresolved. Germline V CDR1 and CDR2: SGHVS, FQNEAQ. Trimming removed 5 bases at V and 3 bases at J, with 11 bases between. The CDR3 runs to 14 residues. This chain's CDR3 is CASSPGGIYNEQFF. DNA for the CDR3: TGTGCCAGCAGCCCAGGTGGGATCTACAATGAGCAGTTCTTC.

V and J are TRBV5-1 and TRBJ1-1, with D perhaps TRBD1 (5 bases). Trimming removed 0 bases from V and 5 bases from J, with 11 bases in between. The CDR3 extends over 14 amino acids. Germline assignment: CDR1 SGHRS and CDR2 YFSETQ. CDR3 DNA sequence: TGCGCCAGCAGCTTGGAGCAGGGCTGGACTGAAGCTTTCTTT. Translating it yields CASSLEQGWTEAFF.

A single count supports this clone. V is TRBV30 and J is TRBJ1-5, with D unclear. The germline V and J ends were trimmed by 2 bases and 0 bases, with 5 bases remaining between them. CDR3 length: 13 residues. In germline, CDR1 is GTSNPN, CDR2 SVGIG (reference sequence). CDR3 amino acids: CAWSTYSNQPQHF. The CDR3, as DNA: TGTGCCTGGAGTACCTATAGCAATCAGCCCCAGCATTTT.

The chain has TRBV21-1 and TRBJ2-5. TRBV21-1 is described as a pseudogene. There are 13 residues in the CDR3. The CDR3 spells CASSRDAAETQYF. CDR3 DNA sequence: TGTGCCAGCAGCAGGGACGCGGCGGAGACCCAGTACTTC.

This chain connects TRBV7-3 to TRBJ2-1; D may match TRBD1 or TRBD2 (5 bases each). CDR1 and CDR2 (germline): SGHTA, FQGTGA. Trimming left V 2 bases short and J 9 bases short, with 17 bases between. This CDR3 contains 15 residues. Here the CDR3 reads CASSLAPGTHGEQFF. The CDR3 DNA sequence: TGTGCCAGCAGCTTAGCCCCCGGGACCCACGGTGAGCAGTTCTTC.

The V call is TRBV7-9, the J call TRBJ1-5, with 7 bases fitting TRBD1. The V segment lost 3 bases and the J segment 3 bases; nucleotides outside the gene matches: 8. This CDR3 spans 16 amino acids. Germline loops: CDR1 SEHNR, CDR2 FQNEAQ (reference sequence). CDR3 amino acids: CASSLGGTDLNQPQHF. The DNA of the CDR3 is TGTGCCAGCAGCTTGGGAGGGACAGACCTCAATCAGCCCCAGCATTTT.

V gene TRBV12-5 combines with J gene TRBJ2-7, with D perhaps being TRBD1 or TRBD2 (5 bases each). CDR1 and CDR2 from the germline V gene are LGHNT and FRNRAP. The CDR3 has 12 residues. The germline V and J ends were trimmed by 5 bases and 9 bases, with 14 bases remaining between them. The CDR3: CASGPGRARQYF. CDR3 in DNA: TGTGCTAGTGGTCCGGGACGCGCCCGGCAGTACTTC. Full variable domain (remainder filled in from reference TRBV12-5 and TRBJ2-7): DARVTQTPRHKVTEMGQEVTMRCQPILGHNTVFWYRQTMMQGLELLAYFRNRAPLDDSGMPKDRFSAEMPDATLATLKIQPSEPRDSAVYFCASGPGRARQYFGPGTRLTVT.

The chain uses TRBV7-9 and TRBJ2-6; no clear D. The V and J ends lost 5 bases and 0 bases respectively, with 11 bases between them. CDR3 length equals 16 residues. Per germline, CDR1 SEHNR and CDR2 FQNEAQ (reference sequence). The CDR3 here is CASSRTLFSGANVLTF. CDR3 nucleotides: TGTGCCAGCAGCCGGACCCTATTCTCTGGGGCCAACGTCCTGACTTTC.

This chain connects TRBV7-2 to TRBJ1-5; D remains unclear. This CDR3 is built from 13 residues. Germline V CDR1 and CDR2: SGHTA, FQGNSA. With 2 bases removed from V and 4 bases from J, the gap between germline ends came to 6 bases. This CDR3 reads CASSLSVNQPQHF. CDR3 nucleotides: TGTGCCAGCAGCTTATCCGTTAATCAGCCCCAGCATTTT.